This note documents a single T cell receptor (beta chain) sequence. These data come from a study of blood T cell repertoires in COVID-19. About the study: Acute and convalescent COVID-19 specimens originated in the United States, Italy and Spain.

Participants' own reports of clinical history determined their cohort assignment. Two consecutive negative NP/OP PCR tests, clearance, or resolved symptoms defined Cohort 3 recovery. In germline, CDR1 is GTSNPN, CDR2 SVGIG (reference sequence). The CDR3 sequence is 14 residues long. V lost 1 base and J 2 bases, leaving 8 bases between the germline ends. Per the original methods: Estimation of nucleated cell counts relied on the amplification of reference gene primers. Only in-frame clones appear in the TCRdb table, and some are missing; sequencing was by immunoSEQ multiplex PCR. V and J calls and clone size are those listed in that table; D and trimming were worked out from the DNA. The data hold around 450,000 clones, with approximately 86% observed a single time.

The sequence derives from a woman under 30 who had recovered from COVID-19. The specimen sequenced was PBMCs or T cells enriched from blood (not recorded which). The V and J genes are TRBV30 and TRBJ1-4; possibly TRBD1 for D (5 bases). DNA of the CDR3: TGTGCCTGGAGTGGGGGGGAGACTAATGAAAAACTGTTTTTT. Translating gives CAWSGGETNEKLFF.